The TCR beta chain described here comes from a study of post-analysis software for immune sequencing data. Study-wide findings and caveats: Normalized Chao1 diversity was significantly reduced in patients versus controls. The authors found that F measure strongly co-clustered same-batch samples. There were five TRBV segments more frequent in patients than controls, and TRBV5-6, TRBV5-1 and TRBV20-1 were among them.

In its sample, this clonotype was seen a few times. Its specificity is not known. Germline CDR1 MNHEY, CDR2 SMNVEV (reference sequence). Unmatched junction bases numbered 7, after V lost 0 bases and J lost 5 bases. This CDR3 comprises 17 residues. Every TCR beta cDNA library bore unique molecular identifiers. T cells numbering 1 to 10 million yielded about 500,000 cDNA molecules. TCRdb analysed the PCR reads with MiXCR anew, one entry per CDR3 protein. The profile shows 600,000 to 750,000 distinct CDR3 sequences, over 45% of them singletons. The sequenced material came from blood. The sequence derives from a girl aged 2 to 9 with multiple sclerosis. The V and J genes are TRBV27 and TRBJ2-5; TRBD1 matches at 12 bases. The CDR3 sequence: CASSLSIRGQGAETQYF. CDR3 nucleotide sequence: TGTGCCAGCAGTTTATCGATAAGGGGACAGGGGGCGGAGACCCAGTACTTC.